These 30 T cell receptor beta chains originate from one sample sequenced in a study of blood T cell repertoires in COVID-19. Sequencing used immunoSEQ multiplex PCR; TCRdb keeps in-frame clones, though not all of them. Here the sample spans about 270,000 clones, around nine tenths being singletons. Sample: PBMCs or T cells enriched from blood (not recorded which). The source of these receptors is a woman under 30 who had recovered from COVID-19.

The CDR3 bases are TGTGCCAGCTCCTCTCCATGGCTGGGAGGGAATGGGGCAGATACGCAGTATTTT. Translation: CASSSPWLGGNGADTQYF. The V call is TRBV9, the J call TRBJ2-3; 7 positions match TRBD2. Germline values: CDR1 SGDLS, CDR2 YYNGEE. Trimming removed 7 bases from V and 4 bases from J; junction bases left unmatched: 21. The length of the CDR3 is 18 residues.

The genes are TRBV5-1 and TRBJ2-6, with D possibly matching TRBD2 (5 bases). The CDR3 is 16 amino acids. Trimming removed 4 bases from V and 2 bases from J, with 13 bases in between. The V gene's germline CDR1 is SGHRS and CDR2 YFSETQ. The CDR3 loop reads CASSVQSGPGANVLTF. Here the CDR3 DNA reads TGCGCCAGCAGCGTCCAAAGCGGCCCTGGGGCCAACGTCCTGACTTTC.

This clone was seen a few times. CDR3 loop: CASSGQGNSPLHF. CDR3 DNA sequence: TGTGCCAGCAGTGGACAGGGTAATTCACCCCTCCACTTT. The chain combines TRBV2 with TRBJ1-6; 7 bases are shared with TRBD1. Germline assignment: CDR1 SNHLY and CDR2 FYNNEI. The CDR3 consists of 13 residues. Unmatched junction bases numbered 0, after V lost 4 bases and J lost 6 bases.

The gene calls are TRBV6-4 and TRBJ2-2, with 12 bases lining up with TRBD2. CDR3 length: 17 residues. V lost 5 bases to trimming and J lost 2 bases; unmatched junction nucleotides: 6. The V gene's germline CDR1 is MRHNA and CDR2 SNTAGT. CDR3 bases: TGTGCCAGCAGTAAACTAGCGGGAGGACTCAACACCGGGGAGCTGTTTTTT. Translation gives CASSKLAGGLNTGELFF.

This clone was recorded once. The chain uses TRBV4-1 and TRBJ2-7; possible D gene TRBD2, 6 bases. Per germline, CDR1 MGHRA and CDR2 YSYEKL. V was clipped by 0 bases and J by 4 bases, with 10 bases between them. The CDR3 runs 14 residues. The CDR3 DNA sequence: TGCGCCAGCAGCCAAGACCCTAGCGTGTACGAGCAGTACTTC. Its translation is CASSQDPSVYEQYF.

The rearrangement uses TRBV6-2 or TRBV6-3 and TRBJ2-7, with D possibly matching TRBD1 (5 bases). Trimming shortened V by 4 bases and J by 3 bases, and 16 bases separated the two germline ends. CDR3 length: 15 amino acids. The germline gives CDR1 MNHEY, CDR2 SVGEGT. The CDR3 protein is CASSFRTFLGYEQYF. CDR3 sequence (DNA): TGTGCCAGCAGTTTCCGGACATTCTTGGGCTACGAGCAGTACTTC.

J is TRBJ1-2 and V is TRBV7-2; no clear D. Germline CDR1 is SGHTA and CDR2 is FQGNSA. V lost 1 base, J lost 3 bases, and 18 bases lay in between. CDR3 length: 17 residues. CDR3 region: CASSLDLQIFSDYGYTF. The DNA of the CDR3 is TGTGCCAGCAGCTTAGATTTACAGATTTTCTCAGACTATGGCTACACCTTC.

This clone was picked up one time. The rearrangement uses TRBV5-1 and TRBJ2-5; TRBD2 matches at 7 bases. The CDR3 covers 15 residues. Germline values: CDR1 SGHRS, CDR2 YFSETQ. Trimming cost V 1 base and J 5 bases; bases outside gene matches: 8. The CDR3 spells CASSLMGQGGETQYF. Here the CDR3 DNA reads TGCGCCAGCAGCTTGATGGGGCAGGGAGGGGAGACCCAGTACTTC.

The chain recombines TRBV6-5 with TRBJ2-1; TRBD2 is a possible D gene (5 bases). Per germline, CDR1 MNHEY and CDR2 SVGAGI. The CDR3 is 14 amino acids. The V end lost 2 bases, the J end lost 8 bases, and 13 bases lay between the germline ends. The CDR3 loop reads CASSYDSQEDEQFF. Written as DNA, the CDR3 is TGTGCCAGCAGTTACGACTCTCAGGAGGATGAGCAGTTCTTC.

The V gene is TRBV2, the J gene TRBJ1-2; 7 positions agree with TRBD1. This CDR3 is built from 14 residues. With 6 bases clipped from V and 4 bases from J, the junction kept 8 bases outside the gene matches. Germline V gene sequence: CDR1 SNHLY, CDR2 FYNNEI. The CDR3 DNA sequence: TGTGCCAGCAGCCAAGATGCAGGGGGCTATGGCTACACCTTC. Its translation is CASSQDAGGYGYTF.

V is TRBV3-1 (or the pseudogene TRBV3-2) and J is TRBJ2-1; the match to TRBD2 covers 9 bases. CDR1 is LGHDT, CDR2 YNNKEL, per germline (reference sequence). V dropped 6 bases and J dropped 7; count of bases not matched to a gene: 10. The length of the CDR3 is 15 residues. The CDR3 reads CASSPTAGGSNEQFF. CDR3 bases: TGTGCCAGCAGTCCGACCGCGGGAGGGTCGAATGAGCAGTTCTTC.

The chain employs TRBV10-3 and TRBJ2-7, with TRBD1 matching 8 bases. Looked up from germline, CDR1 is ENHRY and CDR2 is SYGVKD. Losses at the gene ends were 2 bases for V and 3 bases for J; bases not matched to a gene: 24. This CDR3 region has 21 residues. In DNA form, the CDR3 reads TGTGCCATCAGTGAGATCGAAGGAGGACAGGGTCTCGGACGGGCTAACTACGAGCAGTACTTC. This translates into CAISEIEGGQGLGRANYEQYF.

CDR3: CAWRALAGTGDTQYF. The CDR3 nucleotides are TGTGCCTGGAGGGCTCTAGCGGGAACGGGGGATACGCAGTATTTT. This chain uses TRBV30 with TRBJ2-3; 9 bases agree with TRBD2. V was clipped by 3 bases and J by 6 bases; unmatched bases: 10. The CDR3 consists of 15 residues. Germline lookup yields CDR1 GTSNPN and CDR2 SVGIG (reference sequence).

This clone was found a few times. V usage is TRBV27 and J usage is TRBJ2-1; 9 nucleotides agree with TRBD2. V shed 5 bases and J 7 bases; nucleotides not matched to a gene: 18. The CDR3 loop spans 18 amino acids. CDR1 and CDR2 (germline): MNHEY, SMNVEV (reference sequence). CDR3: CASSTDAGGKQRANEQFF. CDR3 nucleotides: TGTGCCAGCAGTACCGACGCGGGGGGGAAACAACGGGCTAATGAGCAGTTCTTC.

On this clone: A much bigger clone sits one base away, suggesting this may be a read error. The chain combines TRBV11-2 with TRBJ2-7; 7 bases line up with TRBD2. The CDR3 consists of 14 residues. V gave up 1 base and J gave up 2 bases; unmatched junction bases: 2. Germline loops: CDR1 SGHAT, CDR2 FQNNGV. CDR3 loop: CASSLGGGPYEQYF. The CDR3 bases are TGTGCCAGCAGCTTAGGCGGGGGACCCTACGAGCAGTACTTC.

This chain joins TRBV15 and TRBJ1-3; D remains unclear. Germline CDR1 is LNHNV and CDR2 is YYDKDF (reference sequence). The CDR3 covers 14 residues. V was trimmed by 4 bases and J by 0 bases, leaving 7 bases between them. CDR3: CATSKAGSGNTIYF. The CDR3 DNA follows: TGTGCCACCAGCAAAGCGGGCTCTGGAAACACCATATATTTT.

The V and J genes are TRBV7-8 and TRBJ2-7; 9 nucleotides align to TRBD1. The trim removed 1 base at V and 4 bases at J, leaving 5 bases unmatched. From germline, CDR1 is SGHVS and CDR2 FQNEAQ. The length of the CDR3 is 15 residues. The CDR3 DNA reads TGTGCCAGCAGCTTAGGGGGACAGGGTCTTTACGAGCAGTACTTC. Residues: CASSLGGQGLYEQYF. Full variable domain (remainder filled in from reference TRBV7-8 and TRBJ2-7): GAGVSQSPRYKVAKRGQDVALRCDPISGHVSLFWYQQALGQGPEFLTYFQNEAQLDKSGLPSDRFFAERPEGSVSTLKIQRTQQEDSAVYLCASSLGGQGLYEQYFGPGTRLTVT.

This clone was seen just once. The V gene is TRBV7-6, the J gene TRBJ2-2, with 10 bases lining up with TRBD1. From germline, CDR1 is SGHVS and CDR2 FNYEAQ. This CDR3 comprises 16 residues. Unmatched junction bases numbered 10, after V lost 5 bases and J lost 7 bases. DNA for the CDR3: TGTGCCAGCAGCGGCCGGGACAGGGGTTTGGGCGGGGAGCTGTTTTTT. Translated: CASSGRDRGLGGELFF.

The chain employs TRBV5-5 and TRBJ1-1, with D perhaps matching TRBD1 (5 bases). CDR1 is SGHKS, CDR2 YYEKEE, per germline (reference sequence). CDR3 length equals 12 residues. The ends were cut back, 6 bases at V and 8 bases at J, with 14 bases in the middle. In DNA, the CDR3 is TGTGCCAGCATGGCCAGGGAATACGAAGCTTTCTTT. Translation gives CASMAREYEAFF.

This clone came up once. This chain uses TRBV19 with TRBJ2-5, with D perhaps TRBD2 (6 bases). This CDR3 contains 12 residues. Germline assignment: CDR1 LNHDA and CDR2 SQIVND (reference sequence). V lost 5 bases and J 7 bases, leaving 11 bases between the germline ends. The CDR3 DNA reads TGTGCCAGTAGTGTCGGGGGTGGGACCCAGTACTTC. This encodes CASSVGGGTQYF. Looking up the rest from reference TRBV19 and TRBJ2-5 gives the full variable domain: DGGITQSPKYLFRKEGQNVTLSCEQNLNHDAMYWYRQDPGQGLRLIYYSQIVNDFQKGDIAEGYSVSREKKESFPLTVTSAQKNPTAFYLCASSVGGGTQYFGPGTRLLVL.

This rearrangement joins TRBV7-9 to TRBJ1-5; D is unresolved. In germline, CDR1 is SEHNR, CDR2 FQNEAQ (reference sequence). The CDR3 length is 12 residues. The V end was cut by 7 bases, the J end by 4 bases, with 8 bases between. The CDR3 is CASTNQNQPQHF. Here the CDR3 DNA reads TGTGCCAGCACCAATCAGAATCAGCCCCAGCATTTT.

The CDR3 sequence: CASSQAIAGELFF. The CDR3 DNA follows: TGTGCCAGCAGCCAGGCAATAGCCGGGGAGCTGTTTTTT. The chain recombines TRBV9 with TRBJ2-2; no clear D. Germline V gives CDR1 SGDLS, CDR2 YYNGEE. The CDR3 runs to 13 residues. The V and J ends lost 4 bases and 6 bases respectively, with 10 bases between them.

CDR3 region: CASSPQGSGNTIYF. The CDR3 bases are TGTGCCAGCTCACCGCAGGGCTCTGGAAACACCATATATTTT. The J gene is TRBJ1-3, the V gene TRBV18; tentatively, D is TRBD1 (5 bases). The CDR3 is 14 amino acids. The V gene's germline CDR1 is KGHSH and CDR2 LQKENI. With 3 bases removed from V and 0 bases from J, the gap between germline ends came to 6 bases.

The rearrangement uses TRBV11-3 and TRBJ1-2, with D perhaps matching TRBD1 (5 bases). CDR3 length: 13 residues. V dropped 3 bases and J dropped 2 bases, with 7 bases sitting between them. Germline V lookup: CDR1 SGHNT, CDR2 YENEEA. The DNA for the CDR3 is TGTGCCAGCAGCTTGGGGCAGAACTATGGCTACACCTTC. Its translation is CASSLGQNYGYTF.

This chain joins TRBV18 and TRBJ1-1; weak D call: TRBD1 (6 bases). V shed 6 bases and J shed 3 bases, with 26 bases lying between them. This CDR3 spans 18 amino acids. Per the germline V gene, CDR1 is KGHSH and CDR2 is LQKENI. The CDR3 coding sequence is TGTGCCAGCTCCCTCTTTGGTGGGACACCTGCCTCCTACACTGAAGCTTTCTTT. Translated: CASSLFGGTPASYTEAFF. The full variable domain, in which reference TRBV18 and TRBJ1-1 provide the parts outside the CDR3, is NAGVMQNPRHLVRRRGQEARLRCSPMKGHSHVYWYRQLPEEGLKFMVYLQKENIIDESGMPKERFSAEFPKEGPSILRIQQVVRGDSAAYFCASSLFGGTPASYTEAFFGQGTRLTVV.

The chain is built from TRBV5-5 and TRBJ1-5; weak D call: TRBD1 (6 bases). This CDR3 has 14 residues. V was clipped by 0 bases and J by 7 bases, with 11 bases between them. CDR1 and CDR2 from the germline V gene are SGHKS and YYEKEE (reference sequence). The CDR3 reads CASSLGGGQQPQHF. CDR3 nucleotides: TGTGCCAGCAGCTTGGGCGGGGGCCAGCAGCCCCAGCATTTT.

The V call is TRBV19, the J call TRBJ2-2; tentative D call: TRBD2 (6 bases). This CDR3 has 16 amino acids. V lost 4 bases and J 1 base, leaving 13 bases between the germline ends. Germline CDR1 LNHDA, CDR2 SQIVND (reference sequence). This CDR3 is CASSRYGAGNTGELFF. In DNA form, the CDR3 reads TGTGCCAGTAGTAGATATGGAGCGGGGAACACCGGGGAGCTGTTTTTT.

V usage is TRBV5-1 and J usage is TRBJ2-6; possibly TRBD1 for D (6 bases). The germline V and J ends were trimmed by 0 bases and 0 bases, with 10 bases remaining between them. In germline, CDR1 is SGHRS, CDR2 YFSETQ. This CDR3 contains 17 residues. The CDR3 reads CASSLGQDISGANVLTF. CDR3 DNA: TGCGCCAGCAGCTTGGGACAGGATATCTCTGGGGCCAACGTCCTGACTTTC.

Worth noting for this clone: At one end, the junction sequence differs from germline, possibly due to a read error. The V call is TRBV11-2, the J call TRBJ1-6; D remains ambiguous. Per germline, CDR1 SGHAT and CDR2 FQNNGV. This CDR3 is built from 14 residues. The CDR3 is CASSFSSSNSPLHF. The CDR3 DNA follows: TGTGCCAGCAGCTTTTCGTCCTCTAATTCACCCCTCCACTTT.

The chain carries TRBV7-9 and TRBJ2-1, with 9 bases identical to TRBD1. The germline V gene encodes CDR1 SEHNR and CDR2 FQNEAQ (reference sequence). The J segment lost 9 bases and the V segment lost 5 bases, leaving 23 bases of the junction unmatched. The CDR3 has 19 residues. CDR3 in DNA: TGTGCCAGCAGCCCCACAAAGAGGGGTTTCAGGACAGGGGTAGGTGAGCAGTTCTTC. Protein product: CASSPTKRGFRTGVGEQFF. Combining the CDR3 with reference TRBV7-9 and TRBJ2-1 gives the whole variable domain DTGVSQNPRHKITKRGQNVTFRCDPISEHNRLYWYRQTLGQGPEFLTYFQNEAQLEKSRLLSDRFSAERPKGSFSTLEIQRTEQGDSAMYLCASSPTKRGFRTGVGEQFFGPGTRLTVL.